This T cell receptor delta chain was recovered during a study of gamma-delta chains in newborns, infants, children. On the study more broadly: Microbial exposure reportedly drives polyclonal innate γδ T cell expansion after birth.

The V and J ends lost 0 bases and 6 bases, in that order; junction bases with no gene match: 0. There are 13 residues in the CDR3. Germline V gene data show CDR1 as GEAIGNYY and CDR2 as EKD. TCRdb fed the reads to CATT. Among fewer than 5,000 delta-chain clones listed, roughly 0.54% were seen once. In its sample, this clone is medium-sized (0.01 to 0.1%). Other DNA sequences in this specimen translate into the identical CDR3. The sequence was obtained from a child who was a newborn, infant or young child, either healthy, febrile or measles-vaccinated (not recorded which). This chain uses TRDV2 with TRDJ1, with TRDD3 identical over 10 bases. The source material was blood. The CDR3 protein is CACDTWGIHKLIF. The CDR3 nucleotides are TGTGCCTGTGACACCTGGGGGATACATAAACTCATCTTT.